These T cell receptor beta chains were read from a single sample in a study of Graves' ophthalmopathy and Graves' hyperthyroidism. TCRdb called the multiplex PCR reads again in MiXCR, with one record for every CDR3 protein. Of 300,000 to 400,000 distinct CDR3 sequences in the sample, roughly a sixth are singletons; the top ten hold approximately 13%. The specimen sequenced was peripheral blood. These receptor sequences come from an adult man with Graves' ophthalmopathy. CDR3s include the opening cysteine and the closing phenylalanine or tryptophan. Clone sizes are given selectively: once, few, many, or a class where the clone is expanded.

v_call clone_size cdr3_aa
TRBV7-2 few CASSPRGHEQYF
TRBV6-4 many CASSGLGGERSASQSTQHF
TRBV20-1 once CSAPGTAPEQYF
TRBV30 many CAWSDPGTYYEQYF
TRBV5-5 many CASSSVGAVTGEQYF
TRBV7-6 NA CASSLVRGVEETQYF
TRBV30 many CAWSLRTEAFF
TRBV7-2 once CASSLAFATSSYEQYF
TRBV12-3/TRBV12-4 many CASSLNRANYGYTF
TRBV10-3 many CAISDPKTGGDEQYF
TRBV4-2 many CASSQEDALRNTIYF
TRBV28 many CASSRHRSASTEAFF
TRBV2 many CASTVQGVQETQYF
TRBV7-2 NA CASSLARTATYEQYF
TRBV27 many CASSLYRGLNTDTQYF
TRBV15 many CATSGGDRGSYEQYF
TRBV6-5 NA CASSYSGTTEAFF
TRBV20-1 many CSAARTAYEQYF
TRBV29-1 many CSVDRRERTGELFF
TRBV6-1 NA CASSLWAHYEQYF
TRBV6-5 many CASSFTESRGLNQPQHF
TRBV20-1 many CSAQLEETQYF
TRBV15 many CATSRDRAGRASGYTF
TRBV18 many CASSPGTEQPQHF
TRBV10-1 many CASGTSRGELFF
TRBV5-1 NA CASSLDSSMSYTF
TRBV27 many CASSLVGGHQPQHF
TRBV2 many CASTLPSAEGLFF
TRBV20-1 many CSASSGSNTEAFF
TRBV7-2 many CASSFPNTEAFF
TRBV6-1 NA CASSEQVNTEAFF
TRBV2 NA CASPRTKGTNYGYNF
TRBV2 NA CASRAATGVYEQYF
TRBV7-2 many CASSLEGSGQGIQYF
TRBV30 many CAWDRGREQYF
TRBV5-1 many CASSLGGASYEQYF
TRBV6-2/TRBV6-3 many CASSPGQRTFIQPQHF
TRBV19 many CASSIGQSTGELFF
TRBV12-3/TRBV12-4 many CASSLGGPGQPQHF
TRBV30 many CAWGPDTEAFF
TRBV12-3/TRBV12-4 many CASSWGQGGSQYF
TRBV6-1 many CASSDRTLAKNIQYF
TRBV6-2/TRBV6-3 many CASSYSDPENTEAFF
TRBV7-8 many CASSSGFGAFF
TRBV2 many CASSEDWERTDTQYF